The 16 T cell receptor beta chains below all came from one sample that was sequenced in a study of blood T cell repertoires in COVID-19. Using immunoSEQ multiplex PCR, the repertoire was profiled, and TCRdb retains in-frame clones only, with some absent. The table has over 200,000 clones, 70% to 90% seen once. Sequencing used PBMCs or T cells enriched from blood (not recorded which). The origin of the receptors is a man in his thirties or forties who had recovered from COVID-19.

This clone is a singleton in its sample. This chain links TRBV18 with TRBJ2-3; 10 bases line up with TRBD1. This CDR3 has 14 residues. With V trimmed by 5 bases and J by 4 bases, 3 bases remained unmatched. Germline assignment: CDR1 KGHSH and CDR2 LQKENI. CDR3 amino acids: CASSTGQGADTQYF. The CDR3 DNA reads as TGTGCCAGCTCAACTGGACAGGGGGCAGATACGCAGTATTTT.

This clone was seen a few times. The V and J genes are TRBV2 and TRBJ1-5; D gene uncertain. With 6 bases removed from V and 3 bases from J, the gap between germline ends came to 9 bases. Germline CDR1 is SNHLY and CDR2 is FYNNEI. The CDR3 consists of 13 residues. The DNA for the CDR3 is TGTGCCAGCAGCGAGGACTACAATCAGCCCCAGCATTTT. It codes for CASSEDYNQPQHF. The whole variable domain, remainder taken from reference TRBV2 and TRBJ1-5, is EPEVTQTPSHQVTQMGQEVILRCVPISNHLYFYWYRQILGQKVEFLVSFYNNEISEKSEIFDDQFSVERPDGSNFTLKIRSTKLEDSAMYFCASSEDYNQPQHFGDGTRLSIL.

This sequence joins TRBV27 and TRBJ1-2, with 8 bases aligning to TRBD1. Per germline, CDR1 MNHEY and CDR2 SMNVEV (reference sequence). Trimming took 8 bases from V and 4 from J; bases not matched to a gene: 9. The CDR3 spans 14 residues. DNA for the CDR3: TGTGCCAGCCGACCAGGGGGCGACCTCTATGGCTACACCTTC. Translating gives CASRPGGDLYGYTF.

Written as DNA, the CDR3 is TGTGCCATCACCGGGACAGGGGGCTTGGGAGAGCAGTACTTC. Protein: CAITGTGGLGEQYF. V usage is TRBV10-3 and J usage is TRBJ2-7; 12 bases agree with TRBD1. The junction had 8 bases not matched to a gene; V was cut back by 7 bases and J by 7 bases. Germline V gene sequence: CDR1 ENHRY, CDR2 SYGVKD. The CDR3 runs 14 residues.

V and J are TRBV5-4 and TRBJ2-5; 9 bases are a match to TRBD2. CDR3 length equals 14 residues. J lost 4 bases, V lost 4 bases, and 5 bases had no gene match. CDR1 and CDR2 from the germline V gene are SGHNT and YYREEE (reference sequence). The DNA of the CDR3 is TGTGCCAGCAGCGTGGGACTAGCTGGAGAGACCCAGTACTTC. This encodes CASSVGLAGETQYF.

This rearrangement joins TRBV7-8 to TRBJ1-1, with D unclear. With 5 bases removed from V and 7 bases from J, the gap between germline ends came to 17 bases. This CDR3 has 14 residues. Germline V gene lookup returns CDR1 SGHVS and CDR2 FQNEAQ. CDR3 sequence (DNA): TGTGCCAGCAGCCTAGAATCGGGTTCACTTGAAGCTTTCTTT. Its translation is CASSLESGSLEAFF.

This chain joins TRBV19 and TRBJ1-5; D not certain. The CDR3 is made up of 14 amino acids. The germline V gene has CDR1 LNHDA and CDR2 SQIVND (reference sequence). Trimming stripped 3 bases from V and 5 bases from J, with 11 bases between. The CDR3 loop reads CASSMGRSYQPQHF. DNA for the CDR3: TGTGCCAGTAGTATGGGTAGGAGCTATCAGCCCCAGCATTTT.

The chain joins TRBV10-2 to TRBJ1-1; tentative D call: TRBD1 (6 bases). The V end lost 3 bases, the J end lost 14 bases, and 13 bases lay between the germline ends. The CDR3 is made up of 11 amino acids. The germline V gene encodes CDR1 WSHSY and CDR2 SAAADI. The CDR3 nucleotides are TGCGCCAGCAGTGACGAGGGAGGGGGGTTCTTT. Translated, it gives CASSDEGGGFF.

In its sample, this clone was seen a few times. This chain uses TRBV23-1 with TRBJ1-5, with D hard to call. TRBV23-1 is assigned to the ORF class and has an uncertain function. This CDR3 comprises 12 residues. V gave up 7 bases and J gave up 9 bases, with 13 bases separating them. The CDR3 loop is CASTLWARPQHF. The CDR3 nucleotides are TGCGCCAGCACTCTATGGGCCCGGCCCCAGCATTTT.

This clone was recorded once. This sequence joins TRBV28 and TRBJ2-7, with D perhaps TRBD2 (6 bases). V was shortened by 4 bases and J by 7 bases, with 17 bases between the two germline ends. Germline V gene data show CDR1 as MDHEN and CDR2 as SYDVKM. The CDR3 extends over 14 amino acids. CDR3 in amino acids: CASSYGTAGREQYF. Here the CDR3 DNA reads TGTGCCAGCAGTTACGGGACCGCCGGGAGAGAGCAGTACTTC. Full variable domain (rest looked up from reference TRBV28 and TRBJ2-7): DVKVTQSSRYLVKRTGEKVFLECVQDMDHENMFWYRQDPGLGLRLIYFSYDVKMKEKGDIPEGYSVSREKKERFSLILESASTNQTSMYLCASSYGTAGREQYFGPGTRLTVT.

The gene calls are TRBV13 and TRBJ2-7; D is possibly TRBD1 (6 bases). The V end lost 5 bases, the J end lost 1 base, and 9 bases lay between the germline ends. Per the germline V gene, CDR1 is PRHDT and CDR2 is FYEKMQ (reference sequence). This CDR3 has 13 amino acids. This CDR3 is CASSRDISYEQYF. CDR3 bases: TGTGCCAGCAGCCGGGACATATCCTACGAGCAGTACTTC.

This clone was seen a single time. This chain joins TRBV4-1 and TRBJ1-2, with 11 bases identical to TRBD1. Germline V gene sequence: CDR1 MGHRA, CDR2 YSYEKL. There are 15 residues in the CDR3. J gave up 2 bases and V 3 bases, and 2 bases lay outside the gene matches. This CDR3 is CASSHGQGANYGYTF. The CDR3 nucleotides are TGCGCCAGCAGCCACGGACAGGGGGCCAACTATGGCTACACCTTC.

The chain's CDR3 is CASTDAVGSSYNSPLHF. Written as DNA, the CDR3 is TGCGCCAGCACGGACGCCGTTGGGAGCTCCTATAATTCACCCCTCCACTTT. The chain is built from TRBV5-1 and TRBJ1-6; no clear D. In germline, CDR1 is SGHRS, CDR2 YFSETQ. Deletions cut 6 bases from V and 0 bases from J, with 16 bases between. The CDR3 runs 17 residues.

The chain combines TRBV5-1 with TRBJ2-3, with D maybe TRBD2 (6 bases). This CDR3 has 17 residues. Trimming stripped 4 bases from V and 0 bases from J, with 18 bases between. Germline V gives CDR1 SGHRS, CDR2 YFSETQ. The CDR3 nucleotides are TGCGCCAGCAGCCTACGTGGTAGCGGACCGAGCACAGATACGCAGTATTTT. Protein: CASSLRGSGPSTDTQYF.

The chain couples TRBV10-2 to TRBJ1-3; no reliable D call. The V and J ends lost 8 bases and 2 bases respectively, with 10 bases between them. In germline, CDR1 is WSHSY, CDR2 SAAADI. The CDR3 runs 13 residues. The CDR3 nucleotides read TGCGCCAGCTCAGGATCCGCTGGAAACACCATATATTTT. Translating gives CASSGSAGNTIYF.

This sequence joins TRBV18 and TRBJ2-7; 7 bases map to TRBD2. Trimming took 2 bases from V and 6 from J; bases not matched to a gene: 7. The CDR3 length is 14 residues. CDR1 is KGHSH, CDR2 LQKENI, per germline. DNA of the CDR3: TGTGCCAGCTCACCAATGGGCGGGGGTCGCGAGCAGTACTTC. This encodes CASSPMGGGREQYF.